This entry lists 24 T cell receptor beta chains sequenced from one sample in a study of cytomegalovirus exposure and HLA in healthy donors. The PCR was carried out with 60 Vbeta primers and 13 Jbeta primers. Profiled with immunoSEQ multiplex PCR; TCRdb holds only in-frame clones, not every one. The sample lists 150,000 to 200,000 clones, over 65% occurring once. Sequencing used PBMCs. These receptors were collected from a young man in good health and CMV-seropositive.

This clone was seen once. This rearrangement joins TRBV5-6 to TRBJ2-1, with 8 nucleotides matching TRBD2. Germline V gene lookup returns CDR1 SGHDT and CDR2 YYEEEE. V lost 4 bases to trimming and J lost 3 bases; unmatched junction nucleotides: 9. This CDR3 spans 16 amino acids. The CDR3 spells CASSTILAGFYNEQFF. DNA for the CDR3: TGTGCCAGCAGCACCATTCTAGCGGGCTTCTACAATGAGCAGTTCTTC.

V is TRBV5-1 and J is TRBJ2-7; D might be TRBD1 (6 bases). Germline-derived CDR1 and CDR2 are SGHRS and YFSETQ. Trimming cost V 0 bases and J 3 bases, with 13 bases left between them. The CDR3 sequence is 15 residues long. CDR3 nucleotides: TGCGCCAGCAGCTTGGGTGGAACAGGGCTCTACGAGCAGTACGTC. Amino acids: CASSLGGTGLYEQYV.

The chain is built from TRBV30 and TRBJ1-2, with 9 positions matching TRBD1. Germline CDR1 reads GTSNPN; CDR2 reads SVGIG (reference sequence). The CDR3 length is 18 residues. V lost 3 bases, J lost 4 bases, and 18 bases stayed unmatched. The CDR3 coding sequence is TGTGCCTGGAGGTCCCTTGTAGGGACAGGGTCCCTAGGCTATGGCTACACCTTC. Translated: CAWRSLVGTGSLGYGYTF.

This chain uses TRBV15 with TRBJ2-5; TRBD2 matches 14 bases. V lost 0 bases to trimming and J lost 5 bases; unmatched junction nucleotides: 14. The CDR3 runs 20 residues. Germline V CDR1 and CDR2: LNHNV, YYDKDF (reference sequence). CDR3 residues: CATSRDPGLAGEGNEETQYF. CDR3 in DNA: TGTGCCACCAGCAGAGATCCGGGACTAGCGGGAGAGGGGAATGAGGAGACCCAGTACTTC.

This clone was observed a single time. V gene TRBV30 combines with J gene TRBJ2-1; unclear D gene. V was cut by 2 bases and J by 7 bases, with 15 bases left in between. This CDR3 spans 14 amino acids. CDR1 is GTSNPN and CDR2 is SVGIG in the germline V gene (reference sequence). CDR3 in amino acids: CAWSPPPGWNEQFF. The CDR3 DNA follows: TGTGCCTGGAGTCCCCCCCCCGGGTGGAATGAGCAGTTCTTC.

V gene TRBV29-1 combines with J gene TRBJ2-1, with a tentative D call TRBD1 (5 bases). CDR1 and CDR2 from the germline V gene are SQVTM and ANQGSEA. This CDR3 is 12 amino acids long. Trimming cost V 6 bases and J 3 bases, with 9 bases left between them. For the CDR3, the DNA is TGCAGCGTCCGCGACAGCTACAATGAGCAGTTCTTC. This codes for CSVRDSYNEQFF.

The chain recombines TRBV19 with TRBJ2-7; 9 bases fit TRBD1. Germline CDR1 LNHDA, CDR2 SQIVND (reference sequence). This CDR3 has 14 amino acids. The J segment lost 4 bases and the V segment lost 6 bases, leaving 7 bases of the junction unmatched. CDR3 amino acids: CASRPGTGLYEQYF. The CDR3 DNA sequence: TGTGCCAGTAGGCCCGGGACAGGGTTGTACGAGCAGTACTTC. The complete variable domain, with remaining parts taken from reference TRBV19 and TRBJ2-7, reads DGGITQSPKYLFRKEGQNVTLSCEQNLNHDAMYWYRQDPGQGLRLIYYSQIVNDFQKGDIAEGYSVSREKKESFPLTVTSAQKNPTAFYLCASRPGTGLYEQYFGPGTRLTVT.

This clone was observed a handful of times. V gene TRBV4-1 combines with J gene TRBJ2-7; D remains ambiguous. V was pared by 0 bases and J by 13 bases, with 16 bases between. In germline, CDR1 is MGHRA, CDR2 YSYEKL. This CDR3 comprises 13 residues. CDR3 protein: CASSQDRGLPHYV. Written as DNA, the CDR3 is TGCGCCAGCAGCCAAGATCGAGGTCTACCCCATTACGTC.

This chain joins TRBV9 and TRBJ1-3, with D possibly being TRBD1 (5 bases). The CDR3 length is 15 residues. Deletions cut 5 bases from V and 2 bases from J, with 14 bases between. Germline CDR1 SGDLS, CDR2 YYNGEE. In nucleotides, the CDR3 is TGTGCCAGCAGTGACCCAGGGTCCGCTGGAAACACCATATATTTT. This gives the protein CASSDPGSAGNTIYF.

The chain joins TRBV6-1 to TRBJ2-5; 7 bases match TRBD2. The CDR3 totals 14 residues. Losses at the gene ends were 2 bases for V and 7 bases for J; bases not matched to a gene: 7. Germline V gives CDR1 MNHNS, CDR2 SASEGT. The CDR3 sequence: CASSETGLIGTQYF. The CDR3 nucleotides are TGTGCCAGCAGTGAAACGGGACTAATAGGGACCCAGTACTTC.

CDR3 sequence (DNA): TGTGCCAGCACCCCGACAGGGACAGATACGCAGTATTTT. The encoded protein is CASTPTGTDTQYF. J is TRBJ2-3 and V is TRBV25-1; 7 bases map to TRBD1. V shed 7 bases, J shed 3 bases, and the junction held 4 bases outside the gene matches. The length of the CDR3 is 13 residues. CDR1 and CDR2 from the germline V gene are MGHDK and SYGVNS.

The CDR3 DNA follows: TGTGCCAGCAGATACACTAAATTTGTTGACACCGGGGAGCTGTTTTTT. This gives the protein CASRYTKFVDTGELFF. V and J are TRBV6-5 and TRBJ2-2; D gene ambiguous. Trimming stripped 6 bases from V and 3 bases from J, with 17 bases between. The germline gives CDR1 MNHEY, CDR2 SVGAGI. This CDR3 spans 16 amino acids.

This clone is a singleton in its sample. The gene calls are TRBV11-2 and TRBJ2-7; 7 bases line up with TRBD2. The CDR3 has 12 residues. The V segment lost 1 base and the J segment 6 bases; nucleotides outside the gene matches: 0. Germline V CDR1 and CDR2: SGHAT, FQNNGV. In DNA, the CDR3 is TGTGCCAGCAGCTTAGGGGGGGGCGAGCAGTACGTC. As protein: CASSLGGGEQYV.

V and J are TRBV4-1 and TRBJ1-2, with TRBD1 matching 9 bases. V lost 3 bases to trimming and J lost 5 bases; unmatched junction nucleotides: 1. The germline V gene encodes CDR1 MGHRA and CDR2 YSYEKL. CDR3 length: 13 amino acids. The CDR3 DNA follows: TGCGCCAGCAGCCAGGGGACAGGGTATGGCTACACCTTC. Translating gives CASSQGTGYGYTF.

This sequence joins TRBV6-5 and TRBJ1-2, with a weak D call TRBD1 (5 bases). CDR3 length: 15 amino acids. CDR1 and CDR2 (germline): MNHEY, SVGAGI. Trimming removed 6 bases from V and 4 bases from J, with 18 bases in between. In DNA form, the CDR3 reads TGTGCCAGCAGGCCCGCCGGGCCGGGGGGCTATGGCTACACCTTC. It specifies CASRPAGPGGYGYTF.

CDR3 loop: CASSLGGTSGGAGETQYF. CDR3 nucleotide sequence: TGCGCCAGCAGTCTTGGTGGGACTAGCGGGGGGGCCGGTGAGACCCAGTACTTC. This rearrangement joins TRBV5-1 to TRBJ2-5, with 16 positions matching TRBD2. Germline assignment: CDR1 SGHRS and CDR2 YFSETQ. The V gene end was trimmed by 5 bases and the J gene end by 5 bases; junction bases not matched to a gene: 12. The CDR3 spans 18 residues.

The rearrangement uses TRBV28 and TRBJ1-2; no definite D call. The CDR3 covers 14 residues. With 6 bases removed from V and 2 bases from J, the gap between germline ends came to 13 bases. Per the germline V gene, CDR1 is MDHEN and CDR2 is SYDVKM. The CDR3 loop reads CASRAEEYNYGYTF. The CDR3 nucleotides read TGTGCCAGCAGGGCGGAGGAGTACAACTATGGCTACACCTTC.

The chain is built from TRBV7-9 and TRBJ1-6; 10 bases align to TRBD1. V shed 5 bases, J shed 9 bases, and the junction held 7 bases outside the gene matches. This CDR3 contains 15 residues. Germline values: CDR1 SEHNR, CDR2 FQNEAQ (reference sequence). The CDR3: CASSEGRTGGSPLHF. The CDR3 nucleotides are TGTGCCAGCAGCGAGGGCCGGACAGGGGGTTCACCCCTCCACTTT.

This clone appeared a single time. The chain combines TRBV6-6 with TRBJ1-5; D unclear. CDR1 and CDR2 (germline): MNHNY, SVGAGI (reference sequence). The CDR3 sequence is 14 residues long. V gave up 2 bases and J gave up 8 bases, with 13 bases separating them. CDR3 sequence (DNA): TGTGCCAGCAGTTACGAGGAGGTTGGGGAGCCCCAGCATTTT. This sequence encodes CASSYEEVGEPQHF.

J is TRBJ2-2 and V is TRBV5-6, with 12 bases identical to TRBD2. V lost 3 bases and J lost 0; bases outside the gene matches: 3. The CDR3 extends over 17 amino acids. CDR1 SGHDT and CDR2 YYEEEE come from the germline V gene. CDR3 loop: CASSWGLAGANTGELFF. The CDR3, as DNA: TGTGCCAGCAGCTGGGGACTAGCGGGCGCGAACACCGGGGAGCTGTTTTTT.

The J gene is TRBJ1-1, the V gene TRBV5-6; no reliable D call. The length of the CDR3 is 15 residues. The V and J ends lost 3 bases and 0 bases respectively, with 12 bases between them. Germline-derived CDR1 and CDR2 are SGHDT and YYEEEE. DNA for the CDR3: TGTGCCAGCAGCTCCCACAGAGCCATGAACACTGAAGCTTTCTTT. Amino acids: CASSSHRAMNTEAFF. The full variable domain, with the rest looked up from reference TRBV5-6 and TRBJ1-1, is DAGVTQSPTHLIKTRGQQVTLRCSPKSGHDTVSWYQQALGQGPQFIFQYYEEEERQRGNFPDRFSGHQFPNYSSELNVNALLLGDSALYLCASSSHRAMNTEAFFGQGTRLTVV.

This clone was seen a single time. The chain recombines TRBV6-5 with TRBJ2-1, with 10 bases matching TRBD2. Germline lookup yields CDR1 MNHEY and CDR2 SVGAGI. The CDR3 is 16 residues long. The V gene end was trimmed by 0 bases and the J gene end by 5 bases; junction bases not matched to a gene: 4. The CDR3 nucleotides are TGTGCCAGCAGTTACTCGCCTAGCGGGAGTAACAATGAGCAGTTCTTC. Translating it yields CASSYSPSGSNNEQFF.

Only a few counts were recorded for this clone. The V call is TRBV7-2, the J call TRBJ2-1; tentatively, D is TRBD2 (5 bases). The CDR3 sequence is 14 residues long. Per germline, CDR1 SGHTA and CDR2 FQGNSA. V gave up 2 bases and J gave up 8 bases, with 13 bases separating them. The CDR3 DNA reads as TGTGCCAGCAGCTTAATGTCTAGCCGGGATGAGCAGTTCTTC. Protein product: CASSLMSSRDEQFF.

The DNA of the CDR3 is TGTGCCAGCAGTGAATCAAGCGGGGGGTGGAACACCGGGGAGCTGTTTTTT. Translated, it gives CASSESSGGWNTGELFF. The chain has TRBV6-1 and TRBJ2-2; TRBD2 aligns across 9 bases. The ends lost 2 bases at V and 1 base at J; junction bases unmatched: 5. The V gene's germline CDR1 is MNHNS and CDR2 SASEGT. There are 17 residues in the CDR3.